These 25 T cell receptor beta chains originate from one sample sequenced in a study of blood T cell repertoires in COVID-19. Profiling relied on immunoSEQ multiplex PCR, and the TCRdb table lists in-frame clones only, not all of them. Here the sample spans fewer than 350,000 clones, about 82% being singletons. Sequenced input: peripheral blood. The receptors were sampled from a woman aged 50 to 65 with active or convalescent COVID-19.

The chain employs TRBV5-1 and TRBJ2-1; 11 positions match TRBD2. Looked up from germline, CDR1 is SGHRS and CDR2 is YFSETQ. The CDR3 contains 15 residues. V was clipped by 1 base and J by 9 bases; unmatched bases: 6. CDR3 residues: CASSLSLAGGGEQFF. CDR3 sequence (DNA): TGCGCCAGCAGCTTGAGTTTAGCGGGAGGGGGTGAGCAGTTCTTC.

This chain connects TRBV25-1 to TRBJ2-6, with 11 bases that match TRBD1. Germline V gene sequence: CDR1 MGHDK, CDR2 SYGVNS. V lost 3 bases and J lost 0; bases outside the gene matches: 4. The CDR3 runs 18 residues. This chain's CDR3 is CASSDWTGGLSGANVLTF. Written as DNA, the CDR3 is TGTGCCAGCAGTGATTGGACAGGGGGCCTCTCTGGGGCCAACGTCCTGACTTTC.

The V call is TRBV27, the J call TRBJ1-6; TRBD1 matches 8 bases. CDR1 is MNHEY, CDR2 SMNVEV, per germline (reference sequence). V lost 7 bases to trimming and J lost 7 bases; unmatched junction nucleotides: 3. The CDR3 has 13 residues. This CDR3 reads CASNDRGNSPLHF. For the CDR3, the DNA is TGTGCCAGCAACGACAGGGGAAATTCACCCCTCCACTTT.

The gene calls are TRBV2 and TRBJ2-7; 11 nucleotides line up with TRBD2. Germline V gene lookup returns CDR1 SNHLY and CDR2 FYNNEI. The CDR3 loop spans 15 amino acids. V was clipped by 5 bases and J by 3 bases; unmatched bases: 6. The CDR3 protein is CASSPIAGGSYEQYF. CDR3 sequence (DNA): TGTGCCAGCAGTCCCATAGCGGGAGGGAGCTACGAGCAGTACTTC.

This clone was seen just once. This rearrangement joins TRBV2 to TRBJ2-5, with a tentative D call TRBD2 (6 bases). Trimming pared 5 bases from V and 0 bases from J, leaving 13 bases between. CDR1 is SNHLY and CDR2 is FYNNEI in the germline V gene. The CDR3 contains 15 residues. The CDR3 loop is CASSRRLEYQETQYF. Here the CDR3 DNA reads TGTGCCAGCAGTAGGCGACTAGAGTACCAAGAGACCCAGTACTTC.

The J gene is TRBJ1-5, the V gene TRBV30; D possibly corresponds to TRBD1 (5 bases). V was clipped by 1 base and J by 3 bases, with 7 bases between them. The CDR3 has 13 residues. Looked up from germline, CDR1 is GTSNPN and CDR2 is SVGIG (reference sequence). The CDR3: CAWSGQSNQPQHF. The CDR3 bases are TGTGCCTGGAGTGGACAGTCCAATCAGCCCCAGCATTTT.

The chain joins TRBV19 to TRBJ1-5; tentatively, D is TRBD1 (6 bases). CDR1 and CDR2 from the germline V gene are LNHDA and SQIVND (reference sequence). The V end was cut by 0 bases, the J end by 1 base, with 10 bases between. The CDR3 is made up of 16 amino acids. The CDR3 is CASSIEGHASNQPQHF. In DNA, the CDR3 is TGTGCCAGTAGTATAGAGGGACACGCGAGCAATCAGCCCCAGCATTTT. The full variable domain, completed using reference TRBV19 and TRBJ1-5, is DGGITQSPKYLFRKEGQNVTLSCEQNLNHDAMYWYRQDPGQGLRLIYYSQIVNDFQKGDIAEGYSVSREKKESFPLTVTSAQKNPTAFYLCASSIEGHASNQPQHFGDGTRLSIL.

The rearrangement uses TRBV5-5 and TRBJ1-3; D not certain. The germline gives CDR1 SGHKS, CDR2 YYEKEE (reference sequence). Trimming removed 1 base at V and 0 bases at J, with 8 bases between. The CDR3 is 15 amino acids. The CDR3 sequence: CASSLSDYSGNTIYF. The CDR3 bases are TGTGCCAGCAGCTTGTCAGACTACTCTGGAAACACCATATATTTT.

V gene TRBV3-1 (or the pseudogene TRBV3-2) combines with J gene TRBJ2-1; D is unresolved. From germline, CDR1 is LGHDT and CDR2 YNNKEL (reference sequence). The CDR3 is made up of 13 amino acids. V dropped 6 bases and J dropped 5 bases, with 11 bases sitting between them. DNA of the CDR3: TGTGCCAGCAGTCTTTTTGTCGACAATGAGCAGTTCTTC. This gives the protein CASSLFVDNEQFF.

The V call is TRBV25-1, the J call TRBJ2-1, with TRBD1 identical over 7 bases. In germline, CDR1 is MGHDK, CDR2 SYGVNS. Germline trimming cut 3 bases from V and 1 base from J; bases unmatched to any gene: 6. CDR3 length equals 16 residues. CDR3 residues: CASSDLRTGSYNEQFF. The CDR3 DNA sequence: TGTGCCAGCAGTGACTTGAGGACAGGATCCTACAATGAGCAGTTCTTC.

This clone was counted once. V gene TRBV7-6 combines with J gene TRBJ2-7; TRBD2 is a possible D gene (6 bases). V lost 5 bases, J lost 2 bases, and 16 bases lay in between. Germline lookup yields CDR1 SGHVS and CDR2 FNYEAQ. CDR3 length: 15 amino acids. CDR3: CASSLAAEGTYEQYF. The CDR3 nucleotides read TGTGCCAGCAGCCTTGCAGCGGAGGGAACCTACGAGCAGTACTTC.

CDR3 bases: TGCAGCGTTGCCAGGGGCAACTATGGCTACACCTTC. Translated: CSVARGNYGYTF. This chain connects TRBV29-1 to TRBJ1-2; weak D call: TRBD1 (6 bases). V was clipped by 4 bases and J by 2 bases, with 8 bases between them. The length of the CDR3 is 12 residues. CDR1 is SQVTM and CDR2 is ANQGSEA in the germline V gene.

The J gene is TRBJ2-7, the V gene TRBV9, with 9 nucleotides matching TRBD1. Germline CDR1 and CDR2: SGDLS and YYNGEE. The V and J ends lost 2 bases and 3 bases, in that order; junction bases with no gene match: 3. The CDR3 is made up of 14 amino acids. CDR3 residues: CASSVRDRVYEQYF. As DNA, the CDR3 is TGTGCCAGCAGCGTCCGGGACAGGGTCTACGAGCAGTACTTC.

The chain is built from TRBV20-1 and TRBJ1-6; D ambiguous. V lost 3 bases to trimming and J lost 7 bases, with 13 bases between them. Germline-derived CDR1 and CDR2 are DFQATT and SNEGSKA (reference sequence). This CDR3 is built from 14 residues. The CDR3 DNA is TGCAGTGCTAGTCAGAACAGTAACAATTCACCCCTCCACTTT. Protein sequence: CSASQNSNNSPLHF.

The chain links TRBV6-1 to TRBJ1-2, with D unresolved. This CDR3 is 14 amino acids long. The ends were cut back, 0 bases at V and 8 bases at J, with 13 bases in the middle. Germline values: CDR1 MNHNS, CDR2 SASEGT. The CDR3 loop is CASSEAFGFRGYTF. The CDR3 nucleotides read TGTGCCAGCAGTGAAGCCTTCGGGTTTCGAGGCTACACCTTC.

The chain carries TRBV3-1 (or the pseudogene TRBV3-2) and TRBJ2-2, with D hard to call. V lost 3 bases and J 8 bases, leaving 7 bases between the germline ends. CDR3 length: 12 amino acids. Germline CDR1 LGHDT, CDR2 YNNKEL (reference sequence). CDR3: CASSHRSGELFF. The CDR3 region has the DNA TGTGCCAGCAGCCACCGGTCGGGGGAGCTGTTTTTT.

The V gene is TRBV28, the J gene TRBJ2-4; 8 nucleotides align to TRBD1. V was pared by 5 bases and J by 1 base, with 4 bases of the junction left unmatched. The CDR3 length is 15 residues. Germline V gene sequence: CDR1 MDHEN, CDR2 SYDVKM. CDR3 residues: CASSGRGLAKNIQYF. CDR3 DNA sequence: TGTGCCAGCAGTGGCAGGGGGCTTGCCAAAAACATTCAGTACTTC. Drawing the rest from reference TRBV28 and TRBJ2-4, the complete variable domain is DVKVTQSSRYLVKRTGEKVFLECVQDMDHENMFWYRQDPGLGLRLIYFSYDVKMKEKGDIPEGYSVSREKKERFSLILESASTNQTSMYLCASSGRGLAKNIQYFGAGTRLSVL.

V gene TRBV29-1 combines with J gene TRBJ1-1; tentative D call: TRBD1 (5 bases). CDR1 and CDR2 from the germline V gene are SQVTM and ANQGSEA. The CDR3 extends over 16 amino acids. V was cut by 3 bases and J by 0 bases, with 17 bases left in between. CDR3 sequence: CSVEVYQGLMNTEAFF. CDR3 bases: TGCAGCGTTGAGGTGTATCAGGGCCTCATGAACACTGAAGCTTTCTTT.

As concerns this clone: Within the sample, other DNA sequences also encode this same CDR3. The chain is built from TRBV7-2 and TRBJ1-4; 7 bases agree with TRBD1. V trimming: 1 base; J trimming: 3 bases; junction bases outside the gene matches: 2. Germline V gene data show CDR1 as SGHTA and CDR2 as FQGNSA. The CDR3 sequence is 15 residues long. CDR3 DNA: TGTGCCAGCAGCTTAGACAGGGGTGCTAATGAAAAACTGTTTTTT. Its translation is CASSLDRGANEKLFF. Drawing the rest from reference TRBV7-2 and TRBJ1-4, the complete variable domain is GAGVSQSPSNKVTEKGKDVELRCDPISGHTALYWYRQSLGQGLEFLIYFQGNSAPDKSGLPSDRFSAERTGGSVSTLTIQRTQQEDSAVYLCASSLDRGANEKLFFGSGTQLSVL.

The J gene is TRBJ2-7, the V gene TRBV5-1; TRBD1 agrees at 9 bases. The CDR3 totals 17 residues. From germline, CDR1 is SGHRS and CDR2 YFSETQ. The trim removed 4 bases at V and 0 bases at J, leaving 11 bases unmatched. The CDR3 sequence is CASSRMAGTGTSYEQYF. The CDR3, as DNA: TGCGCCAGCAGCAGGATGGCCGGGACAGGGACCTCCTACGAGCAGTACTTC.

The chain is built from TRBV14 and TRBJ1-1, with D possibly TRBD1 on 6 matching bases. Germline assignment: CDR1 SGHDN and CDR2 FVKESK. V lost 4 bases and J lost 2, with 17 bases in between. CDR3 length equals 16 residues. CDR3 bases: TGTGCCAGCAGCCGAGACAGGCCGCCAAGAAACACTGAAGCTTTCTTT. It encodes CASSRDRPPRNTEAFF. The entire variable domain, with the rest obtained from reference TRBV14 and TRBJ1-1, is as follows: EAGVTQFPSHSVIEKGQTVTLRCDPISGHDNLYWYRRVMGKEIKFLLHFVKESKQDESGMPNNRFLAERTGGTYSTLKVQPAELEDSGVYFCASSRDRPPRNTEAFFGQGTRLTVV.

This clone was detected only once. This chain joins TRBV27 and TRBJ1-1; D unresolved. There are 14 residues in the CDR3. CDR1 and CDR2 from the germline V gene are MNHEY and SMNVEV (reference sequence). V was clipped by 4 bases and J by 4 bases, with 13 bases between them. The CDR3 sequence is CASSSPGWGTEAFF. The CDR3 DNA reads TGTGCCAGCAGTTCTCCGGGGTGGGGCACTGAAGCTTTCTTT.

This sequence joins TRBV19 and TRBJ2-3, with 11 bases matching TRBD2. Germline V CDR1 and CDR2: LNHDA, SQIVND (reference sequence). This CDR3 contains 16 residues. V shed 5 bases, J shed 2 bases, and the junction held 6 bases outside the gene matches. The CDR3 here is CASSSIAGGPTDTQYF. CDR3 coding DNA: TGTGCCAGTAGTTCCATAGCGGGAGGGCCCACAGATACGCAGTATTTT.

V and J are TRBV5-6 and TRBJ2-7; D remains ambiguous. The V gene's germline CDR1 is SGHDT and CDR2 YYEEEE. The CDR3 contains 13 residues. The V gene lost 0 bases and the J gene lost 3 bases, with 7 bases spanning the gap. The CDR3 nucleotides read TGTGCCAGCAGCTTGGTGGCCGTCTACGAGCAGTACTTC. This codes for CASSLVAVYEQYF.

The chain recombines TRBV3-1 (or the pseudogene TRBV3-2) with TRBJ2-5; perhaps TRBD1 as D (7 bases). V was shortened by 0 bases and J by 2 bases, with 10 bases between the two germline ends. Germline-derived CDR1 and CDR2 are LGHDT and YNNKEL (reference sequence). This CDR3 spans 15 amino acids. Here the CDR3 reads CASSQDQGGQETQYF. CDR3 nucleotides: TGTGCCAGCAGCCAAGATCAGGGGGGACAAGAGACCCAGTACTTC.